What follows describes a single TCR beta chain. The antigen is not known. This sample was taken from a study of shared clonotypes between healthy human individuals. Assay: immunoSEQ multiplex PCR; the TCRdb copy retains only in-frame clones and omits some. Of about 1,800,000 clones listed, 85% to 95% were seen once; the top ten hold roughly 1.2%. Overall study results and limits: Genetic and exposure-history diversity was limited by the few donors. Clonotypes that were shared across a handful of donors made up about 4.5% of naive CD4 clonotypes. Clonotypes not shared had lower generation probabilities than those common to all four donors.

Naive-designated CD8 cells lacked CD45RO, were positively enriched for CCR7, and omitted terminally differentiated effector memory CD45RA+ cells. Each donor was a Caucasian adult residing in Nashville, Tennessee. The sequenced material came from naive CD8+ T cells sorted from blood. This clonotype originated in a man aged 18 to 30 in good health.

This CDR3 reads CASSQTGTAYEQYF. The DNA for the CDR3 is TGCGCCAGCAGCCAGACAGGGACTGCCTACGAGCAGTACTTC. V and J are TRBV4-3 and TRBJ2-7; the D gene is possibly TRBD1 (7 bases). Germline V CDR1 and CDR2: LGHNA, YSLEER. V was shortened by 3 bases and J by 2 bases, with 11 bases between the two germline ends. The CDR3 is 14 amino acids.